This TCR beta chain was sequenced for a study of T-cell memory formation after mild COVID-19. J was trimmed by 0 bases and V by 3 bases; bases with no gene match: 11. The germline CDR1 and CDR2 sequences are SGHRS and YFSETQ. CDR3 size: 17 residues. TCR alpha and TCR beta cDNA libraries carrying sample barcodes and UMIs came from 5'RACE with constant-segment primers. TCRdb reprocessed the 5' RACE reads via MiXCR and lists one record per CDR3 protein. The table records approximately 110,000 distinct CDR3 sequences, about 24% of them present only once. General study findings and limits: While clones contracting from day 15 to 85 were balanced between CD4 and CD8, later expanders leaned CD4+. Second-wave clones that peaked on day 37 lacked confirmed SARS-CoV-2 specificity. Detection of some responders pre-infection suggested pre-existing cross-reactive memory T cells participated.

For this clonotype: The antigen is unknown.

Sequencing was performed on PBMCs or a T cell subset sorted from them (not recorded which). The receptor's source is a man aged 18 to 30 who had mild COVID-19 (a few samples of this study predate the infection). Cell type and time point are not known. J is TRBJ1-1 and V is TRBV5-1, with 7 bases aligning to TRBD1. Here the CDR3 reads CASSSRTGYDMNTEAFF. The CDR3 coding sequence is TGCGCCAGCAGCTCGAGGACAGGATACGACATGAACACTGAAGCTTTCTTT.